The present TCR beta chain was sequenced within a study of cytotoxic CD8 clonotypes in ibrutinib-treated CLL. Study background: There were approximately ten relapsed/refractory patients and around 15 treatment-naive patients, and roughly 18 were IGHV unmutated.

CDR1 SGHAT and CDR2 FQNNGV come from the germline V gene. The CDR3 runs to 14 residues. V dropped 1 base and J dropped 6 bases, with 12 bases sitting between them. Sequencing used immunoSEQ multiplex PCR; TCRdb keeps in-frame clones, though not all of them. Among approximately 300,000 clones, 70% to 80% were seen once, and the ten largest hold under 8.5%. This clonotype was obtained from a human donor with chronic lymphocytic leukemia. This material consisted of PBMCs, taken before ibrutinib treatment. This chain connects TRBV11-2 to TRBJ1-1; a possible D gene is TRBD1 (5 bases). CDR3 protein: CASSLGQGGAEAFF. The CDR3, as DNA: TGTGCCAGCAGCTTAGGGCAGGGAGGCGCTGAAGCTTTCTTT.